A selection of T cell receptor beta chains follows, all from one sample in a study of T cell changes during pregnancy in multiple sclerosis. Some clones are missing from TCRdb's copy, which holds only in-frame ones; the method was immunoSEQ multiplex PCR. The sample has more than 55,000 clones, around nine tenths seen once. The sequences come from peripheral blood, collected in the first trimester of pregnancy. These receptor sequences come from a female donor in good health, enrolled as a control in a pregnancy study. Each CDR3 is given with its conserved first and last residue. D genes are given only for firm matches. Part of the rows lack a size; the others show once, few, many or a class for expanded clones.

TRBD1	TRBV5-1	TRBJ1-4	NA	TGCGCCAGCAGCCCGACAGGGAAGGCTGAAAAACTGTTTTTT	CASSPTGKAEKLFF
TRBD2	TRBV2	TRBJ2-7	NA	TGTGCCAGCAGTGAGGGACTAGCGGGTGGGAAGCAGTACTTC	CASSEGLAGGKQYF
NA	TRBV19	TRBJ1-4	NA	TGTGCCAGTAGTTATCAGTACCTTAATGAAAAACTGTTTTTT	CASSYQYLNEKLFF
TRBD1	TRBV18	TRBJ1-2	NA	TGTGCCAGCTCATGGGACAGGGAGAGTGGCTACACCTTC	CASSWDRESGYTF
TRBD1	TRBV15	TRBJ1-2	once	TGTGCCACCAGCAGAGATTGGGGGACAGGCGGCGGCTACACCTTC	CATSRDWGTGGGYTF
NA	TRBV25-1	TRBJ2-6	NA	TGTGCCAGCAGTGATCTTTACCAACAATCCTCTGGGGCCAACGTCCTGACTTTC	CASSDLYQQSSGANVLTF
TRBD2	TRBV18	TRBJ2-4	NA	TGTGCCAGCTCACCCCCCCGACTAGCGGGTGTACCGGAGGGCATTCAGTACTTC	CASSPPRLAGVPEGIQYF
TRBD2	TRBV28	TRBJ2-1	NA	TGTGCCAGCAGTTCCCGGACTAGCGGGATTTACAATGAGCAGTTCTTC	CASSSRTSGIYNEQFF
TRBD1	TRBV5-8	TRBJ1-2	NA	TGTGCCAGCAGCCGGGGACAGCTGTATGGCTACACCTTC	CASSRGQLYGYTF
TRBD2	TRBV7-8	TRBJ2-1	NA	TGTGCCAGCTCCAATACTAGCGGCTCCTACAATGAGCAGTTCTTC	CASSNTSGSYNEQFF
NA	TRBV30	TRBJ2-7	NA	TGTGCCTGGAGGGACGACAGACCTTACGAGCAGTACTTC	CAWRDDRPYEQYF
TRBD1	TRBV28	TRBJ1-5	NA	TGTGCCAGCCACTATGGACAGGGGGTCAATCAGCCCCAGCATTTT	CASHYGQGVNQPQHF
TRBD2	TRBV2	TRBJ2-3	once	TGTGCCAGCATCCCACTAGCGGGAGGCGCAGATACGCAGTATTTT	CASIPLAGGADTQYF
TRBD2	TRBV2	TRBJ2-3	NA	TGTGCCAGCAGTGTTATAGCGGGAGACGTCCCAGATACGCAGTATTTT	CASSVIAGDVPDTQYF
NA	TRBV2	TRBJ2-1	NA	TGTGCCAGCAAACAGACAGGTTTGAGGGGGAATGAGCAGTTCTTC	CASKQTGLRGNEQFF
TRBD2	TRBV9	TRBJ2-3	NA	TGTGCCAGCAGCCCGGGGGGACTAGCGGGAACAATCACAGATACGCAGTATTTT	CASSPGGLAGTITDTQYF
NA	TRBV19	TRBJ2-7	NA	TGTGCCAGTAGTATTAAGCAAGTGGGCGAAGTGGAGCAGTACTTC	CASSIKQVGEVEQYF
NA	TRBV6-4	TRBJ1-1	NA	TGTGCCAGCAGACAACAGGATGAAGCTTTCTTT	CASRQQDEAFF
NA	TRBV28	TRBJ2-7	NA	TGTGCCAGCAGTCCCATCAGGGGGGCCTACGAGCAGTACTTC	CASSPIRGAYEQYF
NA	TRBV4-1	TRBJ2-5	NA	TGCGCCAGCAGCCAAGTCCTGGACAGCAAAGAGACCCAGTACTTC	CASSQVLDSKETQYF
NA	TRBV9	TRBJ2-1	NA	TGTGCCAGCAGCGTAGCGAGTCGGGATGAGCAGTTCTTC	CASSVASRDEQFF
NA	TRBV4-1	TRBJ1-5	NA	TGCGCCAGCAGCCAAGGTTTGTCAGGGGATAGCAATCAGCCCCAGCATTTT	CASSQGLSGDSNQPQHF
TRBD1	TRBV2	TRBJ2-5	NA	TGTGCCAGCAGGATTAGAGTACGGACAGGGCAAGAGACCCAGTACTTC	CASRIRVRTGQETQYF
TRBD1	TRBV7-2	TRBJ1-1	NA	TGTGCCAGCAGCAAAAATAACAGGGGAGGGAACACTGAAGCTTTCTTT	CASSKNNRGGNTEAFF
NA	TRBV27	TRBJ1-6	few	TGTGCCAGCAGTTTAGGGGGCAATTCACCCCTCCACTTT	CASSLGGNSPLHF
NA	TRBV25-1	TRBJ2-3	few	TGTGCCAGCAGTCTCAAGACAGGCTACAGCACAGATACGCAGTATTTT	CASSLKTGYSTDTQYF
TRBD1	TRBV9	TRBJ2-7	NA	TGTGCCAGCAGCGGCGGACAGGGCCCCCCCTACGAGCAGTACTTC	CASSGGQGPPYEQYF
TRBD1	TRBV6-5	TRBJ2-7	NA	TGTGCCAGCAGTGCGAGACAGGGGTGGGGCTACGAGCAGTACTTC	CASSARQGWGYEQYF
TRBD1	TRBV28	TRBJ2-7	NA	TGTGCCAGCAGTTGGAGGACAGGGAGCTACGAGCAGTACTTC	CASSWRTGSYEQYF
TRBD1	TRBV6-5	TRBJ2-1	NA	TGTGCCAGTGGACAGGGTAGGAATGAGCAGTTCTTC	CASGQGRNEQFF
NA	TRBV28	TRBJ1-1	NA	TGTGCCAGCACACATTATACTGAAGCTTTCTTT	CASTHYTEAFF
NA	TRBV2	TRBJ2-1	NA	TGTGCCAGCAGAGAACGACAAACCTCTGAGCAGTTCTTC	CASRERQTSEQFF
NA	TRBV6-1	TRBJ2-7	NA	TGTGCCAGCAGTGAAAGAGGCTACGAGCAGTACTTC	CASSERGYEQYF
TRBD2	TRBV5-1	TRBJ2-7	NA	TGCGCCAGCAGCTTGGGTGGCGGGAGTATCTACGAGCAGTACTTC	CASSLGGGSIYEQYF
NA	TRBV5-6	TRBJ2-7	NA	TGTGCCAGCACCGTTCGGCGGGGCTCCTACGAGCAGTACTTC	CASTVRRGSYEQYF
NA	TRBV7-9	TRBJ1-4	NA	TGTGCCAGCAGCCCAGGGGTCTCTACAACTAATGAAAAACTGTTTTTT	CASSPGVSTTNEKLFF
TRBD2	TRBV5-1	TRBJ2-7	NA	TGCGCCAGCAGGCTAGCGGGAACCTACGAGCAGTACTTC	CASRLAGTYEQYF
NA	TRBV4-2	TRBJ2-1	NA	TGTGCCAGCAGCCAAGATGGGGCCGAAAGACTGTTCTTC	CASSQDGAERLFF
NA	TRBV5-6	TRBJ2-5	NA	TGTGCCAGCAGCTTGGCCGCAGGAAAAGAGACCCAGTACTTC	CASSLAAGKETQYF
TRBD2	TRBV7-2	TRBJ2-7	NA	TGTGCCAGCAGCTTAGGGCGGGAGTCCCACGAGCAGTACTTC	CASSLGRESHEQYF
TRBD1	TRBV13	TRBJ1-6	NA	TGTGCCAGCAGGACAGGGGCAAATTCACCCCTCCACTTT	CASRTGANSPLHF
TRBD2	TRBV4-2	TRBJ2-1	few	TGTGCCAGCAGCCAAGATGGCCCCCGGAAGACTAGCGGGAGAATACATGAGCAGTTCTTC	CASSQDGPRKTSGRIHEQFF
NA	TRBV5-5	TRBJ1-2	NA	TGTGCCAGCAGCTTCTTCCCAGGCGGGGAAAGGAACTATGGCTACACCTTC	CASSFFPGGERNYGYTF
NA	TRBV5-4	TRBJ2-1	NA	TGTGCCAGCAGCTTGGGAAGCGGGTCAGGGAGTGAGCAGTTCTTC	CASSLGSGSGSEQFF
TRBD2	TRBV29-1	TRBJ2-2	NA	TGCAGCGTTGTGATTAGCGGGGCCGCGAACACCGGGGAGCTGTTTTTT	CSVVISGAANTGELFF
NA	TRBV19	TRBJ2-7	NA	TGTGCCAGTAGTATACCCGGGAGCTCCTACGAGCAGTACTTC	CASSIPGSSYEQYF
NA	TRBV7-9	TRBJ2-5	NA	TGTGCCAGCAGCCCGGTACGGGACACCTACCAAGAGACCCAGTACTTC	CASSPVRDTYQETQYF
NA	TRBV28	TRBJ1-5	NA	TGTGCCAGCACGAGGATCGGCAATCAGCCCCAGCATTTT	CASTRIGNQPQHF
NA	TRBV7-4	TRBJ1-3	NA	TGTGCCAGCAGCTTCATTCCTAGGGGGACAGGAAACACCATATATTTT	CASSFIPRGTGNTIYF
TRBD1	TRBV7-6	TRBJ2-3	NA	TGTGCCAGCAGTCACGAAAATTCACGGGACAGACGCACAGATACGCAGTATTTT	CASSHENSRDRRTDTQYF
TRBD2	TRBV14	TRBJ2-7	NA	TGTGCCAGCAGTCTAGGACTAGCGGGAATCTACGAGCAGTACTTC	CASSLGLAGIYEQYF
TRBD2	TRBV7-6	TRBJ2-3	NA	TGTGCCAGCAGCCTCGGGGGGTCGGGCACAGATACGCAGTATTTT	CASSLGGSGTDTQYF
TRBD1	TRBV20-1	TRBJ1-2	NA	TGCAGTGCTGGACAGGGGGGAGGCTACACCTTC	CSAGQGGGYTF
NA	TRBV30	TRBJ2-1	NA	TGTGCCAGTGATCGAGGGACCTACAATGAGCAGTTCTTC	CASDRGTYNEQFF
NA	TRBV10-3	TRBJ1-2	NA	TGTGCCAGTACTAATCCGGCGCGGAATGGCTACACCTTC	CASTNPARNGYTF
TRBD2	TRBV7-2	TRBJ2-7	NA	TGTGCCAGCAGCCAGCGGGGGACGTCCTACGAGCAGTACTTC	CASSQRGTSYEQYF
TRBD2	TRBV5-1	TRBJ2-7	NA	TGCGCCAGCAGCCAGGGACTAGCGGGACTCTACGAGCAGTACTTC	CASSQGLAGLYEQYF
TRBD1	TRBV2	TRBJ1-5	NA	TGTGCCAGCAGGGCTGACAGGGGCGATCAGCCCCAGCATTTT	CASRADRGDQPQHF
TRBD2	TRBV19	TRBJ2-7	once	TGTGCCAGTAGTATAGGGCTAGCGGGGACCTACGAGCAGTACTTC	CASSIGLAGTYEQYF
NA	TRBV19	TRBJ2-2	NA	TGTGCCAGGGGGCTCCCGAACACCGGGGAGCTGTTTTTT	CARGLPNTGELFF